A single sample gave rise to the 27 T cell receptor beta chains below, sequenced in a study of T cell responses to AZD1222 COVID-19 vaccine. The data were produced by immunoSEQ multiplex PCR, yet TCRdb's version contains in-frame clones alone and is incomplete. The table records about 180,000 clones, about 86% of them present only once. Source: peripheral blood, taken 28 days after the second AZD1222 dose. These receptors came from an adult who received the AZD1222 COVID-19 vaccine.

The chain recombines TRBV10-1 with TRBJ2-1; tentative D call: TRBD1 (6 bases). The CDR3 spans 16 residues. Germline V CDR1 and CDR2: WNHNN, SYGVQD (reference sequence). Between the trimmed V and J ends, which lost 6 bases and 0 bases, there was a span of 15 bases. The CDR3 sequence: CASRGTSLRSYNEQFF. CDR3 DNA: TGCGCCAGCAGAGGGACAAGTTTACGCTCCTACAATGAGCAGTTCTTC.

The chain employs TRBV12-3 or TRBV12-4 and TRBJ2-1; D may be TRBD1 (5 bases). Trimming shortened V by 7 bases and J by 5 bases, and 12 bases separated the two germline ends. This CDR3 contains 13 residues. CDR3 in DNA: TGTGCCAGCAACATTCCAGGGAACAATGAGCAGTTCTTC. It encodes CASNIPGNNEQFF.

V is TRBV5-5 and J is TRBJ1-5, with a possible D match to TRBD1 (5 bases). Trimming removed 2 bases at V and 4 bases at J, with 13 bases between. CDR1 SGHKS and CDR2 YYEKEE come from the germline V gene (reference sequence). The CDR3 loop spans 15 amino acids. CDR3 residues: CASSFSQGRNQPQHF. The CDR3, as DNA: TGTGCCAGCAGCTTCAGCCAGGGTAGAAATCAGCCCCAGCATTTT.

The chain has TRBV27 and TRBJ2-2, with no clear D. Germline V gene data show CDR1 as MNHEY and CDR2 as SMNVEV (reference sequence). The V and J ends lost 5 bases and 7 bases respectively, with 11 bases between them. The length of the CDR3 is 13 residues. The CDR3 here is CASSPGPSGELFF. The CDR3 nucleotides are TGTGCCAGCAGTCCCGGGCCTAGCGGGGAGCTGTTTTTT.

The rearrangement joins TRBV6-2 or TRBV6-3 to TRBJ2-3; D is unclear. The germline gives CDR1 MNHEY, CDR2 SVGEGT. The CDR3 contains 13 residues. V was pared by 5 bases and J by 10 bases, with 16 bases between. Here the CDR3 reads CASSIGRDQAQYF. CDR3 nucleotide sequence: TGTGCCAGCAGTATTGGTAGAGACCAGGCGCAGTATTTT.

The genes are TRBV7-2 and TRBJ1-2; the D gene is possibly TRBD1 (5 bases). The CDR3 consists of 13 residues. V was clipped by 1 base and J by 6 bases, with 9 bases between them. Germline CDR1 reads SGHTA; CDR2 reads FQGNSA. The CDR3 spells CASSLGTTNGYTF. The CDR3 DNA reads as TGTGCCAGCAGCTTAGGGACAACAAATGGCTACACCTTC.

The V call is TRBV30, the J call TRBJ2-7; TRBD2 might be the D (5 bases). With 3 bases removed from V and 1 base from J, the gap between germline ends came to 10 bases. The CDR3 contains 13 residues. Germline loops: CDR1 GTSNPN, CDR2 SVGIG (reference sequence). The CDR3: CAWSGGDSYEQYF. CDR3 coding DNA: TGTGCCTGGAGCGGAGGTGATTCCTACGAGCAGTACTTC. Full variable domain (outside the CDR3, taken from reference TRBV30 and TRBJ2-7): SQTIHQWPATLVQPVGSPLSLECTVEGTSNPNLYWYRQAAGRGLQLLFYSVGIGQISSEVPQNLSASRPQDRQFILSSKKLLLSDSGFYLCAWSGGDSYEQYFGPGTRLTVT.

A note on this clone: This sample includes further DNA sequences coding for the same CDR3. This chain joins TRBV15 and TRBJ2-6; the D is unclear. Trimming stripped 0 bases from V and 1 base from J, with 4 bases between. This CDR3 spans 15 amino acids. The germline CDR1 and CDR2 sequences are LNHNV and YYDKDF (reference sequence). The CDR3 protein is CATSRDRSGANVLTF. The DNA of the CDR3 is TGTGCCACCAGCAGAGACAGGTCTGGGGCCAACGTCCTGACTTTC.

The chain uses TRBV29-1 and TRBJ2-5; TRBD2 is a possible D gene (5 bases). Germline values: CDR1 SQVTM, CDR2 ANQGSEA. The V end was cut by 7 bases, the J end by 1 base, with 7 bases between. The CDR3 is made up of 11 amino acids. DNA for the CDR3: TGCAGCGGGCTAGCCCAAGAGACCCAGTACTTC. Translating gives CSGLAQETQYF.

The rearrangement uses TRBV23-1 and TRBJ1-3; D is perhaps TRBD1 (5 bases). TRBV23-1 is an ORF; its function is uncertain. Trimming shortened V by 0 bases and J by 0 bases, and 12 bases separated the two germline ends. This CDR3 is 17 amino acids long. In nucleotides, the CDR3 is TGCGCCAGCAGTCAATCGGGGACGGACTACTCTGGAAACACCATATATTTT. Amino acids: CASSQSGTDYSGNTIYF.

CDR3 nucleotides: TGTGCCAGCAGCCAAGTGGGAACGGCGGGGGATACGCAGTATTTT. This translates into CASSQVGTAGDTQYF. The rearrangement links TRBV3-1 (or the pseudogene TRBV3-2) to TRBJ2-3; a weak D match, TRBD2 (6 bases). The CDR3 totals 15 residues. The germline gives CDR1 LGHDT, CDR2 YNNKEL (reference sequence). The V and J ends lost 1 base and 6 bases respectively, with 14 bases between them.

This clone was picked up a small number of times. CDR3 sequence: CASSQRGDPSTGELFF. The CDR3 region has the DNA TGTGCCAGCAGCCAGCGGGGGGACCCGAGCACCGGGGAGCTGTTTTTT. This sequence joins TRBV14 and TRBJ2-2; 8 nucleotides agree with TRBD2. With 3 bases clipped from V and 4 bases from J, the junction kept 7 bases outside the gene matches. The CDR3 length is 16 residues. In germline, CDR1 is SGHDN, CDR2 FVKESK.

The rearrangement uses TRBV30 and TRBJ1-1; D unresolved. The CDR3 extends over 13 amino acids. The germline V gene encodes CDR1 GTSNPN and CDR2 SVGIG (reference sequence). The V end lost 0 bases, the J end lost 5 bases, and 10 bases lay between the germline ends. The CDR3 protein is CAWSVSPDTEAFF. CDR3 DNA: TGTGCCTGGAGTGTAAGTCCAGATACTGAAGCTTTCTTT.

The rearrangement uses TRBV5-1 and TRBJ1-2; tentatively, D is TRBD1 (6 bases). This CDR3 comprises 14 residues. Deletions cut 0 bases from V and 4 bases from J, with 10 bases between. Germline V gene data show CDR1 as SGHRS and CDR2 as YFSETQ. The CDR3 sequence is CASSLAGTPYGYTF. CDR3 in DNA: TGCGCCAGCAGCTTGGCCGGGACACCCTATGGCTACACCTTC. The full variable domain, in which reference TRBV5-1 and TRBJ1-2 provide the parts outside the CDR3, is KAGVTQTPRYLIKTRGQQVTLSCSPISGHRSVSWYQQTPGQGLQFLFEYFSETQRNKGNFPGRFSGRQFSNSRSEMNVSTLELGDSALYLCASSLAGTPYGYTFGSGTRLTVV.

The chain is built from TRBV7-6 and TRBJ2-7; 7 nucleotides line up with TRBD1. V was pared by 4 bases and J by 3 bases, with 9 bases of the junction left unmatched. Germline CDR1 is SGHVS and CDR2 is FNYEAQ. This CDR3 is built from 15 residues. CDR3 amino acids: CASSSPPGQSYEQYF. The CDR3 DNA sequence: TGTGCCAGCAGCTCCCCTCCGGGACAGAGCTACGAGCAGTACTTC.

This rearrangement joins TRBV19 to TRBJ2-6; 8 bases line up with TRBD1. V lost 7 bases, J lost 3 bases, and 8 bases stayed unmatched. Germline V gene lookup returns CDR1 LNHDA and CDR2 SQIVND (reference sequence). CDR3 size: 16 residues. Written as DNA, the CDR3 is TGTGCCAGTACCCTCCGGACAGGGAATGGGGCCAACGTCCTGACTTTC. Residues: CASTLRTGNGANVLTF.

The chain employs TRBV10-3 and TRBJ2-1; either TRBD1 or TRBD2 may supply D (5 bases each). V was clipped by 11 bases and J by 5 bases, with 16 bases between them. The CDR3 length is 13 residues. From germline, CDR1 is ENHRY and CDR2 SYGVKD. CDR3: CAFGTTDDNEQFF. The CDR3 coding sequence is TGTGCCTTCGGGACCACGGATGACAATGAGCAGTTCTTC.

The CDR3: CASSPGLTAREQYF. For the CDR3, the DNA is TGTGCCAGCAGTCCCGGACTCACGGCGCGGGAGCAGTACTTC. J is TRBJ2-7 and V is TRBV2; possibly TRBD2 for D (5 bases). The CDR3 extends over 14 amino acids. From germline, CDR1 is SNHLY and CDR2 FYNNEI. V gave up 5 bases and J gave up 7 bases, with 18 bases separating them.

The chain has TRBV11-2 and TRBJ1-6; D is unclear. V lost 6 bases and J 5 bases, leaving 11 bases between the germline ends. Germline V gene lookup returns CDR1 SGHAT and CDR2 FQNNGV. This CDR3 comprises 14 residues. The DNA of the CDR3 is TGTGCCAGCAGGAGACGGCTGAATAATTCACCCCTCCACTTT. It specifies CASRRRLNNSPLHF. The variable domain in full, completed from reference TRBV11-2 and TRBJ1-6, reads EAGVAQSPRYKIIEKRQSVAFWCNPISGHATLYWYQQILGQGPKLLIQFQNNGVVDDSQLPKDRFSAERLKGVDSTLKIQPAKLEDSAVYLCASRRRLNNSPLHFGNGTRLTVT.

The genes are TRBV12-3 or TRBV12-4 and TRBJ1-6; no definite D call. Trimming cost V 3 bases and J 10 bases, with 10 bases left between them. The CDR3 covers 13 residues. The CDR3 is CASSFTERSPLHF. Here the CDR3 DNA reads TGTGCCAGCAGTTTTACAGAACGGTCACCCCTCCACTTT.

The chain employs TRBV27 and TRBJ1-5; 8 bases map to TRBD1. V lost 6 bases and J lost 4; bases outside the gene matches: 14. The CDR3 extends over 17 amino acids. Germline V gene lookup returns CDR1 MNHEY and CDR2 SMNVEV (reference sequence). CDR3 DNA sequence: TGTGCCAGCAGGTTGCAGACAGGGGAAAACTCTAATCAGCCCCAGCATTTT. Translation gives CASRLQTGENSNQPQHF.

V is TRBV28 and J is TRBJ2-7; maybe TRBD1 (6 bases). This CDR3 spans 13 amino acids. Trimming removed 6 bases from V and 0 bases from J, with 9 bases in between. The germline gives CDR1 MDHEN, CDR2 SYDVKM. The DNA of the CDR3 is TGTGCCAGCAGGAAACAGGGCTCCTACGAGCAGTACTTC. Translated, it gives CASRKQGSYEQYF.

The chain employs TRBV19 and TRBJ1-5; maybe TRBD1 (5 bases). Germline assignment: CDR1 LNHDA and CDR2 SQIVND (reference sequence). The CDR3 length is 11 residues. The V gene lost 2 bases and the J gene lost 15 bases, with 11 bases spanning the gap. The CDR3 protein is CASSIPGLLHF. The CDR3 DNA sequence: TGTGCCAGTAGTATACCGGGACTGCTGCATTTT.

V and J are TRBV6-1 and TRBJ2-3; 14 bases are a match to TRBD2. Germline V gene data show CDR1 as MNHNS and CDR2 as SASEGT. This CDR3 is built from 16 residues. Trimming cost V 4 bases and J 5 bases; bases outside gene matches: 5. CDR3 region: CASSARLAGGVDTQYF. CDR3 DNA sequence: TGTGCCAGCAGTGCTCGACTAGCGGGGGGGGTAGATACGCAGTATTTT.

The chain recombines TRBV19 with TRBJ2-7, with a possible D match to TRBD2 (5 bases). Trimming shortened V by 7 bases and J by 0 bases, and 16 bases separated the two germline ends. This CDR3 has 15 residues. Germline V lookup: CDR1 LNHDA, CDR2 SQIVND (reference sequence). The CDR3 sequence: CASTRASGGSYEQYF. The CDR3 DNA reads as TGTGCCAGTACTAGGGCCTCCGGAGGCTCCTACGAGCAGTACTTC.

CDR3 sequence reads: CATSRDRPGPESPLHF. CDR3 DNA: TGTGCCACCAGCAGAGATCGGCCGGGTCCGGAATCACCCCTCCACTTT. This chain links TRBV15 with TRBJ1-6; unclear D gene. CDR3 length: 16 amino acids. Per the germline V gene, CDR1 is LNHNV and CDR2 is YYDKDF (reference sequence). The V gene lost 0 bases and the J gene lost 10 bases, with 16 bases spanning the gap. The complete variable domain, with remaining parts taken from reference TRBV15 and TRBJ1-6, reads DAMVIQNPRYQVTQFGKPVTLSCSQTLNHNVMYWYQQKSSQAPKLLFHYYDKDFNNEADTPDNFQSRRPNTSFCFLDIRSPGLGDTAMYLCATSRDRPGPESPLHFGNGTRLTVT.

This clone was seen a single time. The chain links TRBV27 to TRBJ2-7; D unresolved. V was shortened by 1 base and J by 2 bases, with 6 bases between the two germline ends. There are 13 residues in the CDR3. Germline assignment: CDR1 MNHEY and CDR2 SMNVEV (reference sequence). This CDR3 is CASSLWGTYEQYF. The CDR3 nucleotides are TGTGCCAGCAGTTTATGGGGAACCTACGAGCAGTACTTC.